The T cell receptor (beta chain) described here comes from a study of T cells in Graves' hyperthyroidism and ophthalmopathy. Those with hyperthyroidism were 18 to 65 years old, newly diagnosed, and ill for under 2 months. This clonotype has more than one count but fewer than ten. The CDR3 regions of TCR beta were amplified from RNA transcripts. Primed by the HTBI set, a first-round RT-PCR was run on the TCR CDR3. MiXCR, run by TCRdb on the multiplex PCR reads, gives a single entry per CDR3 protein. The table lists a few hundred thousand distinct CDR3 sequences, 11% to 15% of them singletons. V was shortened by 1 base and J by 3 bases, with 12 bases between the two germline ends. Germline CDR1 reads KGHSH; CDR2 reads LQKENI. The CDR3 extends over 15 amino acids.

This TCR was recovered from a woman in her thirties or forties with Graves' hyperthyroidism. The specimen sequenced was blood. The rearrangement links TRBV18 to TRBJ1-1; D is uncertain. CDR3 loop: CASSPLSSADTEAFF. For the CDR3, the DNA is TGTGCCAGCTCACCACTATCGTCAGCGGACACTGAAGCTTTCTTT.